One sample yielded the 14 T cell receptor beta chains listed below, sequenced in a study of blood T cell repertoires in COVID-19. Clones were sequenced by immunoSEQ multiplex PCR, and TCRdb holds only the in-frame ones, with some missing. The sample has fewer than 200,000 clones; roughly 82% are singletons. The sequenced sample was PBMCs or T cells enriched from blood (not recorded which). Receptors were obtained from a woman aged 55-70 years with acute COVID-19.

The chain couples TRBV28 to TRBJ1-2; perhaps TRBD1 as D (5 bases). This CDR3 is built from 15 residues. V lost 6 bases and J lost 4, with 18 bases in between. Germline lookup yields CDR1 MDHEN and CDR2 SYDVKM. The CDR3 DNA reads TGTGCCAGCAGAAGGGTGGAGGGGTATGGCTATGGCTACACCTTC. Protein sequence: CASRRVEGYGYGYTF.

The chain joins TRBV5-5 to TRBJ2-1; tentative D call: TRBD2 (5 bases). V dropped 2 bases and J dropped 3 bases, with 9 bases sitting between them. The CDR3 is 14 amino acids. Germline-derived CDR1 and CDR2 are SGHKS and YYEKEE (reference sequence). This CDR3 is CASSFFGNYNEQFF. The CDR3 coding sequence is TGTGCCAGCAGCTTCTTCGGGAACTACAATGAGCAGTTCTTC.

The gene calls are TRBV3-1 (or the pseudogene TRBV3-2) and TRBJ2-7, with 10 bases matching TRBD2. With V trimmed by 4 bases and J by 4 bases, 4 bases remained unmatched. Per the germline V gene, CDR1 is LGHDT and CDR2 is YNNKEL (reference sequence). The CDR3 is 14 residues long. The CDR3 reads CASSLAGGGYEQYF. In nucleotides, the CDR3 is TGTGCCAGCAGCCTAGCGGGAGGAGGTTACGAGCAGTACTTC.

J is TRBJ1-2 and V is TRBV3-1 (or the pseudogene TRBV3-2), with D uncertain. Germline-derived CDR1 and CDR2 are LGHDT and YNNKEL (reference sequence). V lost 0 bases, J lost 3 bases, and 11 bases lay in between. The CDR3 covers 15 residues. The CDR3: CASSQDLGPYYGYTF. The CDR3 DNA sequence: TGTGCCAGCAGCCAAGACTTGGGCCCGTACTATGGCTACACCTTC.

V gene TRBV27 combines with J gene TRBJ2-4; D may be TRBD2 (7 bases). Trimming took 3 bases from V and 0 from J, leaving 12 bases between them. The germline V gene has CDR1 MNHEY and CDR2 SMNVEV (reference sequence). The CDR3 totals 16 residues. The CDR3 DNA reads TGTGCCAGCAGTTTGGGAGGGGGTATAGCCAAAAACATTCAGTACTTC. It translates to CASSLGGGIAKNIQYF.

For the CDR3, the DNA is TGTGCCAGCAGCTTAAGCCACAGCCAAAACTATGGCTACACCTTC. Translated, it gives CASSLSHSQNYGYTF. The chain employs TRBV7-9 and TRBJ1-2; no clear D. The length of the CDR3 is 15 residues. From germline, CDR1 is SEHNR and CDR2 FQNEAQ (reference sequence). Trimming pared 2 bases from V and 2 bases from J, leaving 12 bases between.

The chain is built from TRBV19 and TRBJ2-2, with 7 bases aligning to TRBD2. From germline, CDR1 is LNHDA and CDR2 SQIVND (reference sequence). J gave up 7 bases and V 0 bases, and 5 bases lay outside the gene matches. The CDR3 is 15 amino acids. The CDR3 loop reads CASSIDWLADGELFF. In nucleotides, the CDR3 is TGTGCCAGTAGTATAGATTGGCTAGCGGACGGGGAGCTGTTTTTT.

The chain carries TRBV7-2 and TRBJ1-2; 10 bases fit TRBD1. The CDR3 has 15 amino acids. Germline assignment: CDR1 SGHTA and CDR2 FQGNSA. Trimming cost V 7 bases and J 5 bases; bases outside gene matches: 10. CDR3 amino acids: CASTDRRTGGYGYTF. The CDR3 nucleotides read TGTGCCAGCACCGATCGTCGGACAGGGGGTTATGGCTACACCTTC.

The J gene is TRBJ1-1, the V gene TRBV6-2 or TRBV6-3; D is undetermined. V was pared by 2 bases and J by 9 bases, with 7 bases between. The CDR3 has 11 amino acids. CDR1 and CDR2 (germline): MNHEY, SVGEGT. The chain's CDR3 is CASSYRAKAFF. CDR3 sequence (DNA): TGTGCCAGCAGTTACCGAGCGAAAGCTTTCTTT.

The rearrangement uses TRBV6-1 and TRBJ1-5; possible D gene TRBD1, 5 bases. Germline CDR1 MNHNS, CDR2 SASEGT. The V gene lost 2 bases and the J gene lost 3 bases, with 11 bases spanning the gap. The CDR3 runs to 15 residues. CDR3 nucleotides: TGTGCCAGCAGTGAATCAGGGCAGTACAATCAGCCCCAGCATTTT. As protein: CASSESGQYNQPQHF.

This clone has more than one count but fewer than ten. J is TRBJ1-1 and V is TRBV18, with TRBD1 as a possible D gene (6 bases). There are 15 residues in the CDR3. With 5 bases removed from V and 1 base from J, the gap between germline ends came to 14 bases. Germline lookup yields CDR1 KGHSH and CDR2 LQKENI. CDR3 DNA sequence: TGTGCCAGCTCAAAACAGGGTGACCAGAACACTGAAGCTTTCTTT. It encodes CASSKQGDQNTEAFF.

The chain employs TRBV19 and TRBJ1-1; D gene unclear. Germline CDR1 reads LNHDA; CDR2 reads SQIVND (reference sequence). Trimming took off 5 bases at V and 1 base at J, with 11 bases between the two ends. The CDR3 is made up of 14 amino acids. The CDR3 spells CASSPSRGNTEAFF. CDR3 nucleotides: TGTGCCAGTAGTCCCAGCAGAGGGAACACTGAAGCTTTCTTT.

This chain links TRBV10-3 with TRBJ1-5, with D unresolved. The CDR3 has 14 amino acids. Looked up from germline, CDR1 is ENHRY and CDR2 is SYGVKD. V gave up 0 bases and J gave up 0 bases, with 3 bases separating them. Here the CDR3 reads CAISESLSNQPQHF. For the CDR3, the DNA is TGTGCCATCAGTGAGTCCCTTAGCAATCAGCCCCAGCATTTT.

The CDR3 region is CATSKDPLEGYTF. CDR3 nucleotide sequence: TGTGCCACCAGCAAGGATCCCCTGGAGGGCTACACCTTC. This chain connects TRBV15 to TRBJ1-2; D gene ambiguous. Per germline, CDR1 LNHNV and CDR2 YYDKDF (reference sequence). V lost 4 bases, J lost 8 bases, and 14 bases lay in between. The CDR3 consists of 13 residues.